This T cell receptor beta chain stems from a study of neoadjuvant anti-PD-1 for oral cavity cancer listed by TCRdb under 2021. Notes on the research overall: Before undergoing curative-intent surgical resection, most patients got three to four biweekly nivolumab doses at 3 mg/kg. Patients without progression received a fourth nivolumab dose around day 43 and underwent definitive surgical resection on days 50-56. Responders were defined as patients with complete response, partial response or stable disease by RECIST 1.1; non-responders were defined as patients with progression. There were 12 patients in the parent correlative cohort, and the response rate was 33%.

V is trimmed back by 0 bases and J by 3 bases, and the junction contains 7 bases that no gene match accounts for. The CDR3 runs 16 amino acids, cysteine and phenylalanine included. Left in the record is the CDR3 DNA by itself, 48 bases read in frame from the first base. CDR1 and CDR2, per the germline V gene, are MNHEY and SVGAGI. As for this clone: The antigen it binds to is not known. Per-base qualities were not stored, and no clone one base away is much larger.

Study-wide conclusions, independent of this receptor: Only a few patients per response group were included in the TCR analyses, and larger cohorts for validation were called for by the authors. Higher pretreatment blood TCRbeta clonality and lower post-treatment tumor TCRbeta clonality were correlated with higher pretreatment blood Treg/Th17 ratios. Within PBMCs, T cell clonality (Gini index) was significantly higher in non-responders than responders after neoadjuvant nivolumab.

The label giving this sample's time point can be read as: after neoadjuvant nivolumab, at surgical resection. Patients had been newly diagnosed with stage II-IVA oral cavity squamous cell carcinoma, and no prior systemic or radiation treatment had been given to the patients. The cohort was made up of patients with locally advanced, HPV-negative oral cavity squamous cell carcinoma. Peripheral blood mononuclear cells were analyzed directly, without maintenance or expansion in culture. Samples came from a longitudinal correlative study of a single-arm phase II trial of neoadjuvant nivolumab in oral cavity squamous cell carcinoma. Subject-matched pre- and post-treatment PBMCs and tumors from three responders and three non-responders were subjected to genomic DNA-based TCRbeta sequencing. Peripheral blood mononuclear cells were collected before nivolumab treatment and again after treatment, at the time of surgery. Genomic DNA was isolated from PBMCs using the Maxwell RSC DNA from Cells kit.

PBMC libraries used mostly 450 to 500 ng of input genomic DNA for deep sequencing, with six replicates per sample. TCRbeta libraries were prepared with the immunoSEQ hsTCRbeta kit according to the manufacturer's instructions. An Illumina NovaSeq 6000 S4 flow cell was used to sequence the final libraries, which had first been combined to 3 nM. In the authors' own workflow: The immunoSEQ Analyzer was used for raw data preprocessing and quality control. The analysis was limited to productive rearrangements, and each clonotype was defined by a unique CDR3 amino acid sequence. Repertoire clonality was estimated as the Gini-Simpson index, which was computed with the R package tcR. Student's t test was used to compare Gini indices, while Pearson correlation assessed associations with tumor size change. This is the immuneACCESS table as TCRdb keeps it, with only in-frame sequences that have V and J called. A part of the clones is gone; compared with another copy, unresolved V genes explain less than half, and the rest is unexplained. V and J calls and clone size are those listed in that table; D and trimming were worked out from the DNA. For this sample there are about 32,000 clones; 80% appear just once. The biggest ten clones account for 3.4% of the sample.

This sample comprised PBMCs, obtained after nivolumab (anti-PD-1) treatment. The chain is made from TRBV6-5 and TRBJ1-1; 7 bases in between match TRBD1. The clonotype comes from a person aged 35-79 years with oral cavity squamous cell carcinoma. At the DNA level, the sequence is TGTGCCAGCAGTTACTCTGGCTTACAGGGGTACACTGAAGCTTTCTTT. This is translated as CASSYSGLQGYTEAFF.